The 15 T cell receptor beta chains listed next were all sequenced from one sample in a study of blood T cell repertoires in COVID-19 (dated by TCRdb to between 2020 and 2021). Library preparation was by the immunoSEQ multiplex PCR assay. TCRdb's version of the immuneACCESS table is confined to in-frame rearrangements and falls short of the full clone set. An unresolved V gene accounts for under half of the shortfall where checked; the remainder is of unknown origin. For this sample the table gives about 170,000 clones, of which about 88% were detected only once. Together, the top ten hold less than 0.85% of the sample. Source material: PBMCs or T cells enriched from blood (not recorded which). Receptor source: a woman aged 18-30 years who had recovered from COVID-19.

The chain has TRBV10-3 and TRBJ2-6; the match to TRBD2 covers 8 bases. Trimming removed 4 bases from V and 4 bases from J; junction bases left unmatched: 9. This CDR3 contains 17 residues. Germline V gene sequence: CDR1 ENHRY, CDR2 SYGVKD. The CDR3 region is CAISGLAGLPGANVLTF. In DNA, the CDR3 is TGTGCCATCAGTGGGCTAGCGGGCCTCCCCGGGGCCAACGTCCTGACTTTC.

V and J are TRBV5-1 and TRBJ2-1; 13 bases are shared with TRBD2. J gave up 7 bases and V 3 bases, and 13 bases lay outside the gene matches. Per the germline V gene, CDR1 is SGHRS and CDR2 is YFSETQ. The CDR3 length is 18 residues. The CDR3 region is CASSSRILAGGIGNEQFF. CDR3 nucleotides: TGCGCCAGCAGCTCGCGAATACTAGCGGGAGGGATCGGGAATGAGCAGTTCTTC.

The chain's CDR3 is CASSSRLAGTGEQYF. As DNA, the CDR3 is TGTGCCAGCAGCTCCCGACTAGCGGGAACGGGGGAGCAGTACTTC. The rearrangement links TRBV7-3 to TRBJ2-7, with 11 bases aligning to TRBD2. CDR1 and CDR2 (germline): SGHTA, FQGTGA. Losses at the gene ends were 4 bases for V and 7 bases for J; bases not matched to a gene: 9. The length of the CDR3 is 15 residues.

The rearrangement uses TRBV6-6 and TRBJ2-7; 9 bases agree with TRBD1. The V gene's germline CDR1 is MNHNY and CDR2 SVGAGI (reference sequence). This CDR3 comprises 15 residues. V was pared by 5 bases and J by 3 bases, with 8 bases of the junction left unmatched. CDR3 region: CASSQPGTGHYEQYF. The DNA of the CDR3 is TGTGCCAGCAGTCAGCCCGGGACAGGGCACTACGAGCAGTACTTC.

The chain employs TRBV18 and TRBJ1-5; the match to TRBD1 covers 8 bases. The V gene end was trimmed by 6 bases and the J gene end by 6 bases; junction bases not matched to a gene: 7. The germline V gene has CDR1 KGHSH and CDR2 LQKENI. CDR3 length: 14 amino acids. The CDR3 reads CASSGDRGGQPQHF. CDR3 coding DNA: TGTGCCAGCTCCGGTGACAGGGGCGGTCAGCCCCAGCATTTT.

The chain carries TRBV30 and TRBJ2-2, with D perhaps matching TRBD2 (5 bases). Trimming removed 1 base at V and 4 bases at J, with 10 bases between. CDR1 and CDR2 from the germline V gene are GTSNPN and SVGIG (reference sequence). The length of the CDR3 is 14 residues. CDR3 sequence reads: CAWSGTEVTGELFF. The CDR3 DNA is TGTGCCTGGAGTGGAACGGAGGTCACCGGGGAGCTGTTTTTT.

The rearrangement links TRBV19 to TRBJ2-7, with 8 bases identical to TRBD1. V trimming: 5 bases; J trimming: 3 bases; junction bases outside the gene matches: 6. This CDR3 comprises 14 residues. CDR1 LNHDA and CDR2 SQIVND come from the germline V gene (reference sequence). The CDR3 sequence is CASSAPDRGYEQYF. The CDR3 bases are TGTGCCAGTAGTGCCCCCGACAGGGGCTACGAGCAGTACTTC.

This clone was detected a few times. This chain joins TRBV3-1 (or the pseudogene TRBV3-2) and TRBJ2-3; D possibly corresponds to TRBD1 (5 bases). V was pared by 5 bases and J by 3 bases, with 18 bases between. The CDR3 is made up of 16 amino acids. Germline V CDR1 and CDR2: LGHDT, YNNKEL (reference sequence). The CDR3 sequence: CASSSRRVVSTDTQYF. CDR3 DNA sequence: TGTGCCAGCAGCTCCCGCAGGGTGGTATCAACAGATACGCAGTATTTT.

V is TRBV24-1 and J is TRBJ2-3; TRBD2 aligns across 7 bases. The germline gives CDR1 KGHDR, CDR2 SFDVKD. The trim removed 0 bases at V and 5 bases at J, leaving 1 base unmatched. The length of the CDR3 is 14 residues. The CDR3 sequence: CATSDLAGVDTQYF. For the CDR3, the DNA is TGTGCCACCAGTGATTTGGCGGGAGTAGATACGCAGTATTTT.

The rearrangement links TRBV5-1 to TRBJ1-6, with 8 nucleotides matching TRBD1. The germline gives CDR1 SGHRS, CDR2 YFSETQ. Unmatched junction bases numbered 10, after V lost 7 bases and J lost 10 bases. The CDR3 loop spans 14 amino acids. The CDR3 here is CASGPGTGSSPLHF. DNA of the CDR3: TGCGCCAGCGGTCCCGGGACAGGATCGTCACCCCTCCACTTT.

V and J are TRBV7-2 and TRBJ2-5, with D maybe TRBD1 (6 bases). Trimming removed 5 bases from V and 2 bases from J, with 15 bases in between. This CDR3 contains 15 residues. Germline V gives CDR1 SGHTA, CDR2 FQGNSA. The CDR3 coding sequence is TGTGCCAGCAGCCTCCTGGGGGCGTTTCAAGAGACCCAGTACTTC. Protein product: CASSLLGAFQETQYF.

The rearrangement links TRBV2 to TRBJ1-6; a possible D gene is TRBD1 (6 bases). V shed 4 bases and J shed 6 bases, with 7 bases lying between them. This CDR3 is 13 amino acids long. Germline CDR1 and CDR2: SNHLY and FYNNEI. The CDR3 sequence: CASSGGGNSPLHF. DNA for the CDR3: TGTGCCAGCAGTGGAGGGGGTAATTCACCCCTCCACTTT.

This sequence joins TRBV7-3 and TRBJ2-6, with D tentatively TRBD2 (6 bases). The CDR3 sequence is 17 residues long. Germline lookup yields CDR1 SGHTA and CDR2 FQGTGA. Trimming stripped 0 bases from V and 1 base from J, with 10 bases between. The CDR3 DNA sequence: TGTGCCAGCAGCTTAACCGGGAGCGGATCTGGGGCCAACGTCCTGACTTTC. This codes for CASSLTGSGSGANVLTF.

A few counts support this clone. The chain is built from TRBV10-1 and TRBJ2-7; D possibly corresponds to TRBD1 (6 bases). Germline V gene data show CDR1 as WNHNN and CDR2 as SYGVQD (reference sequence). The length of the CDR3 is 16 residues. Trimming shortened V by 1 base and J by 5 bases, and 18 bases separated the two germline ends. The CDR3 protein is CASSELQPGQPHEQYF. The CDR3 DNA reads TGCGCCAGCAGTGAGTTACAGCCGGGACAACCCCACGAGCAGTACTTC.

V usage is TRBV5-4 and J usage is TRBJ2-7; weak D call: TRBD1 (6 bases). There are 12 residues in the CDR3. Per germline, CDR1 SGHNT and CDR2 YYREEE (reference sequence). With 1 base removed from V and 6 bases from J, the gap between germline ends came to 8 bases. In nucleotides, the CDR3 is TGTGCCAGCAGCTTGACAGGGTTCGAGCAGTACTTC. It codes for CASSLTGFEQYF.